These 4 T cell receptor beta chains were sequenced from one sample in a study of vaccination effects on CD4 cells after COVID-19. Under the ViraFEST assay, PBMC were stimulated with viral peptide pools so that antigen-specific CD4+ T cells expanded. Sequencing was performed afterwards. CD4+ T cells were isolated after 10 days of culture. Participants got two doses of BNT162b2 or mRNA-1273 vaccine. This table comes from immunoSEQ multiplex PCR, and its TCRdb copy is limited to in-frame clones, with some not included. The sample contains tens of thousands of clones, approximately 82% of which appear only once. These receptors have no known antigen. Sequences were derived from CD4+ T cells from PBMCs cultured with HCoV-229E spike peptides, sampled after COVID-19 vaccination. The receptors were gathered from a human donor who received a COVID-19 vaccine.

This chain connects TRBV6-1 to TRBJ2-5; 8 bases agree with TRBD1. The CDR3 extends over 14 amino acids. J was trimmed by 5 bases and V by 3 bases; bases with no gene match: 5. CDR1 and CDR2 from the germline V gene are MNHNS and SASEGT. CDR3 residues: CASSDSGGDETQYF. The CDR3 nucleotides read TGTGCCAGCAGTGATTCAGGGGGCGATGAGACCCAGTACTTC.

The chain links TRBV10-3 to TRBJ1-5; TRBD1 might be the D (5 bases). CDR1 is ENHRY and CDR2 is SYGVKD in the germline V gene. Trimming pared 3 bases from V and 9 bases from J, leaving 12 bases between. The CDR3 runs 13 residues. The CDR3 here is CAISDFAGGPQHF. DNA for the CDR3: TGTGCCATCAGTGATTTTGCCGGGGGGCCCCAGCATTTT.

The rearrangement uses TRBV2 and TRBJ2-5, with D hard to call. Germline V CDR1 and CDR2: SNHLY, FYNNEI. V shed 7 bases and J shed 6 bases, with 9 bases lying between them. The CDR3 has 11 amino acids. The CDR3, as DNA: TGTGCCAGCATGGATCGGAAGACCCAGTACTTC. This sequence encodes CASMDRKTQYF.

The V gene is TRBV6-6, the J gene TRBJ2-1, with D perhaps TRBD1 or TRBD2 (5 bases each). The V end lost 4 bases, the J end lost 7 bases, and 17 bases lay between the germline ends. This CDR3 spans 15 amino acids. Germline CDR1 MNHNY, CDR2 SVGAGI (reference sequence). The CDR3 protein is CASSSTGDPGNEQFF. The CDR3 DNA is TGTGCCAGCAGTTCTACAGGAGACCCGGGGAATGAGCAGTTCTTC.